The 9 T cell receptor beta chains below all came from one sample that was sequenced in a study of shared clonotypes between healthy human individuals. CD45RO-negative CD8 cells positively selected for CCR7 made up the naive population, which excluded terminally differentiated effector memory CD45RA+ cells. The data were produced by immunoSEQ multiplex PCR, yet TCRdb's version contains in-frame clones alone and is incomplete. The sample records roughly 1,800,000 clones, about 95% being singletons. Material for sequencing was naive CD8+ T cells sorted from blood. The receptor source for this set is a man aged 18 to 29 in good health.

The chain carries TRBV6-5 and TRBJ2-3, with D perhaps matching TRBD1 (5 bases). This CDR3 is 16 amino acids long. Germline V gene sequence: CDR1 MNHEY, CDR2 SVGAGI. V lost 0 bases and J 3 bases, leaving 13 bases between the germline ends. CDR3 nucleotide sequence: TGTGCCAGCAGTTACTCCCCGGACACCGCAACAGATACGCAGTATTTT. It encodes CASSYSPDTATDTQYF.

To note about this clone: In the same sample, other DNA sequences code for this CDR3. The chain recombines TRBV29-1 with TRBJ2-7; tentatively, D is TRBD1 (5 bases). The CDR3 runs to 12 residues. Deletions cut 6 bases from V and 0 bases from J, with 9 bases between. The germline CDR1 and CDR2 sequences are SQVTM and ANQGSEA. The CDR3 DNA reads as TGCAGCGTAACAGGTATCTCCTACGAGCAGTACTTC. Translation gives CSVTGISYEQYF.

Comment on this clone: At the DNA level, this CDR3 is encoded by other sequences in the same sample as well. This rearrangement joins TRBV6-5 to TRBJ2-1, with no clear D. V was cut by 2 bases and J by 1 base, with 6 bases left in between. The CDR3 length is 14 residues. The germline V gene encodes CDR1 MNHEY and CDR2 SVGAGI. CDR3 nucleotides: TGTGCCAGCAGTTACAGTCTGTCCTACAATGAGCAGTTCTTC. It encodes CASSYSLSYNEQFF.

V is TRBV19 and J is TRBJ2-7; 10 bases agree with TRBD1. The CDR3 is 16 residues long. Germline trimming cut 3 bases from V and 5 bases from J; bases unmatched to any gene: 10. From germline, CDR1 is LNHDA and CDR2 SQIVND (reference sequence). The CDR3 nucleotides are TGTGCCAGTAGTATTTTAGGACAGGGGGGATTGGACGAGCAGTACTTC. This translates into CASSILGQGGLDEQYF.

Regarding this clone: Other nucleotide sequences from this sample produce the same CDR3. V and J are TRBV5-6 and TRBJ2-7, with 9 positions matching TRBD1. J was trimmed by 1 base and V by 5 bases; bases with no gene match: 4. CDR3 size: 14 residues. Germline V gives CDR1 SGHDT, CDR2 YYEEEE. DNA for the CDR3: TGTGCCAGCAGTTCGGGGACAGGGTCCTACGAGCAGTACTTC. It specifies CASSSGTGSYEQYF.

The chain joins TRBV30 to TRBJ2-1; 9 positions agree with TRBD1. In germline, CDR1 is GTSNPN, CDR2 SVGIG (reference sequence). The ends lost 3 bases at V and 7 bases at J; junction bases unmatched: 10. CDR3 size: 15 residues. The DNA for the CDR3 is TGTGCCTGGAGGGAGGGGACAGGGAGAGGGAATGAGCAGTTCTTC. Amino acid sequence: CAWREGTGRGNEQFF.

The rearrangement uses TRBV5-4 and TRBJ1-1, with D tentatively TRBD1 (6 bases). CDR3 length equals 15 residues. The germline V gene encodes CDR1 SGHNT and CDR2 YYREEE (reference sequence). The V and J ends lost 5 bases and 1 base respectively, with 15 bases between them. Written as DNA, the CDR3 is TGTGCCAGCAGAGAGAGGGGGGCACCGAACACTGAAGCTTTCTTT. It encodes CASRERGAPNTEAFF.

The V gene is TRBV19, the J gene TRBJ1-2, with a possible D match to TRBD1 (6 bases). Per germline, CDR1 LNHDA and CDR2 SQIVND (reference sequence). Trimming stripped 2 bases from V and 8 bases from J, with 12 bases between. This CDR3 is built from 13 residues. CDR3: CASSIIRGEGYTF. CDR3 bases: TGTGCCAGTAGTATAATCAGGGGTGAGGGCTACACCTTC.

The chain carries TRBV7-2 and TRBJ2-2; TRBD1 matches 8 bases. CDR1 is SGHTA and CDR2 is FQGNSA in the germline V gene. With 5 bases clipped from V and 7 bases from J, the junction kept 12 bases outside the gene matches. The CDR3 runs to 16 residues. CDR3 bases: TGTGCCAGCAGCCACTGGGGCACAGGGGGAATCGGGGAGCTGTTTTTT. Protein: CASSHWGTGGIGELFF.